This entry is about one TCR beta chain. This sample was included in a study of blood T cell repertoires in COVID-19. Study in general: The United States, Italy and Spain supplied acute and convalescent COVID-19 samples. Sample material is recorded as cDNA or gDNA derived from T cells, B-cell-depleted T cells, or PBMCs.

Original methodology: Amplification with reference gene primers provided the estimates of nucleated cell counts. Clones were read by immunoSEQ multiplex PCR, and TCRdb kept only the in-frame ones, dropping some. V, J and clone size are those of that table, while D and trimming were read from the DNA. The sample lists some 97,000 clones, over 75% occurring once. CDR3 length: 14 residues. V shed 4 bases, J shed 5 bases, and the junction held 3 bases outside the gene matches. Germline V gene lookup returns CDR1 SGHRS and CDR2 YFSETQ. This receptor was obtained from a man aged 25 to 40 in a cohort sampled during active COVID-19. The chain joins TRBV5-1 to TRBJ1-5, with 10 nucleotides matching TRBD1. The sequenced sample consisted of peripheral blood. In nucleotides, the CDR3 is TGCGCCAGCAGCGCTGGGACAGGGGATCAGCCCCAGCATTTT. Its translation: CASSAGTGDQPQHF.